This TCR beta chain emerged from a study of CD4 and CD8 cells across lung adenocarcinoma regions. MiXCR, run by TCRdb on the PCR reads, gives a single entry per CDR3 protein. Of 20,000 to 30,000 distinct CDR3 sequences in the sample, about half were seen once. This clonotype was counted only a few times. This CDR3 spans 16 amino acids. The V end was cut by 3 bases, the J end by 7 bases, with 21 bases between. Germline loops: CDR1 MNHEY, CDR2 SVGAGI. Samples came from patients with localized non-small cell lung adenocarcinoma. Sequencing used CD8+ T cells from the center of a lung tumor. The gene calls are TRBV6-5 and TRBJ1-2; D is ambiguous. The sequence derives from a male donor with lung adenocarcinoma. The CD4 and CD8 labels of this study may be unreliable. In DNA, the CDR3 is TGTGCCAGCAGTTATGATGGGGTGTGGGGTAGGAGTGGCTACACCTTC. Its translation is CASSYDGVWGRSGYTF.